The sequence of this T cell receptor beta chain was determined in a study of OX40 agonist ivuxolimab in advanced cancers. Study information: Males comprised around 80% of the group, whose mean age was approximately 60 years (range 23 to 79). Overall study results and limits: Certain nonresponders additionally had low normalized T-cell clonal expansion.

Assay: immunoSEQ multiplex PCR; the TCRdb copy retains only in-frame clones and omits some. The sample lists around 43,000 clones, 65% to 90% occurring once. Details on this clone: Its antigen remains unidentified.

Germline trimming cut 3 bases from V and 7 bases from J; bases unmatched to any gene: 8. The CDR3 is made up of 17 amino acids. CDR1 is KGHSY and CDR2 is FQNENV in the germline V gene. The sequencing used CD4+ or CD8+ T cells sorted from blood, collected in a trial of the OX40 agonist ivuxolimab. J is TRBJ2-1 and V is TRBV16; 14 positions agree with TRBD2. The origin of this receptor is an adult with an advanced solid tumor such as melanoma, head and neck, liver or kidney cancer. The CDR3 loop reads CASSQAPWTSGGNEQFF. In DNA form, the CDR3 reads TGTGCCAGCAGCCAGGCCCCCTGGACTAGCGGGGGGAATGAGCAGTTCTTC.